The 24 T cell receptor beta chains presented below share a single source sample, sequenced in a study of memory CD4+ T cells and cytomegalovirus serostatus. The repertoire was sequenced with immunoSEQ multiplex PCR; TCRdb's copy has only in-frame clones and lacks some. The sample lists roughly 84,000 clones, approximately 84% occurring once. Single viable CD3+CD4+CD8-CD45RO+ cells were sorted as the memory CD4+ T cells. The sequencing sample was made of memory CD4+ T cells from blood. The receptors here all came from an adult in good health and CMV-seronegative.

The chain uses TRBV7-6 and TRBJ2-2, with D tentatively TRBD1 (5 bases). Trimming removed 1 base from V and 6 bases from J, with 6 bases in between. Germline V gene lookup returns CDR1 SGHVS and CDR2 FNYEAQ. This CDR3 has 13 amino acids. The CDR3 loop reads CASSLGGAGELFF. For the CDR3, the DNA is TGTGCCAGCAGCTTAGGGGGCGCCGGGGAGCTGTTTTTT.

In this sample, this clone turned up once. Distinct nucleotide sequences in the sample also encode this CDR3. The V call is TRBV29-1, the J call TRBJ2-3, with 9 positions matching TRBD1. CDR1 SQVTM and CDR2 ANQGSEA come from the germline V gene. This CDR3 has 14 residues. V lost 7 bases and J lost 7; bases outside the gene matches: 12. In DNA, the CDR3 is TGCAGCGGGGGGTTGGGACAGGGTGTGTATACGCAGTATTTT. Residues: CSGGLGQGVYTQYF.

The V call is TRBV9, the J call TRBJ2-1, with TRBD2 matching over 8 bases. Germline V CDR1 and CDR2: SGDLS, YYNGEE. The ends lost 2 bases at V and 5 bases at J; junction bases unmatched: 6. CDR3 length: 15 residues. This CDR3 is CASSVTGGTNNEQFF. The CDR3 coding sequence is TGTGCCAGCAGCGTTACGGGGGGGACCAACAATGAGCAGTTCTTC.

The chain uses TRBV21-1 and TRBJ2-6; TRBD1 was called by the table and not checked on the DNA. TRBV21-1 is marked as a pseudogene. The CDR3 covers 16 residues. CDR3 region: CASSTWTEGGANVLTF. The CDR3 bases are TGTGCCAGCAGCACATGGACAGAAGGTGGGGCCAACGTCCTGACTTTC.

This clone was detected a few times. The chain uses TRBV7-2 and TRBJ2-7; the match to TRBD1 covers 7 bases. V shed 4 bases, J shed 2 bases, and the junction held 5 bases outside the gene matches. CDR3 size: 14 residues. The germline gives CDR1 SGHTA, CDR2 FQGNSA. This CDR3 is CASSWSTGPYEQYF. For the CDR3, the DNA is TGTGCCAGCAGCTGGTCGACAGGGCCCTACGAGCAGTACTTC.

The rearrangement joins TRBV10-3 to TRBJ2-2, with TRBD2 identical over 10 bases. The CDR3 runs to 19 residues. Germline V gene sequence: CDR1 ENHRY, CDR2 SYGVKD. The junction had 20 bases not matched to a gene; V was cut back by 10 bases and J by 3 bases. The CDR3 region is CATKPRTGRLAGDTGELFF. The DNA for the CDR3 is TGTGCCACTAAGCCCCGGACAGGGCGTCTAGCGGGGGACACCGGGGAGCTGTTTTTT.

The chain carries TRBV6-5 and TRBJ1-1; no firm D call. Germline lookup yields CDR1 MNHEY and CDR2 SVGAGI. The CDR3 is 15 residues long. Trimming left V 2 bases short and J 0 bases short, with 10 bases between. The CDR3 nucleotides are TGTGCCAGCAGTTACCAGGTTATTATGAACACTGAAGCTTTCTTT. It yields the protein CASSYQVIMNTEAFF.

The chain recombines TRBV2 with TRBJ2-2; tentative D call: TRBD2 (6 bases). Trimming took 6 bases from V and 5 from J, leaving 16 bases between them. Germline assignment: CDR1 SNHLY and CDR2 FYNNEI. The CDR3 spans 15 residues. CDR3 DNA: TGTGCCAGCAGCGGGGGTCCAGGTATAACCGGGGAGCTGTTTTTT. It specifies CASSGGPGITGELFF.

CDR3 residues: CAWSRGGSDTQYF. In DNA, the CDR3 is TGTGCCTGGAGTCGAGGGGGATCAGATACGCAGTATTTT. The chain carries TRBV30 and TRBJ2-3, with D possibly matching TRBD1 (6 bases). V was shortened by 2 bases and J by 4 bases, with 10 bases between the two germline ends. CDR1 and CDR2 (germline): GTSNPN, SVGIG (reference sequence). This CDR3 contains 13 residues.

The chain links TRBV7-2 to TRBJ1-1, with a weak D call TRBD1 (6 bases). This CDR3 region has 17 residues. V shed 0 bases and J shed 1 base, with 15 bases lying between them. Germline-derived CDR1 and CDR2 are SGHTA and FQGNSA. The CDR3 sequence: CASSLASGGRRNTEAFF. The CDR3 DNA sequence: TGTGCCAGCAGCTTAGCAAGTGGGGGGCGAAGGAACACTGAAGCTTTCTTT.

The chain has TRBV5-1 and TRBJ1-3; 7 bases are a match to TRBD1. Germline V gene lookup returns CDR1 SGHRS and CDR2 YFSETQ. The trim removed 0 bases at V and 0 bases at J, leaving 0 bases unmatched. The CDR3 spans 15 residues. CDR3 nucleotides: TGCGCCAGCAGCTTGGCAGGGGGCTCTGGAAACACCATATATTTT. This translates into CASSLAGGSGNTIYF.

The chain couples TRBV5-1 to TRBJ2-7; 9 nucleotides align to TRBD1. Trimming at V came to 3 bases and at J to 3 bases, leaving 7 bases not matched to a gene. CDR3 length: 15 residues. Germline V gives CDR1 SGHRS, CDR2 YFSETQ. CDR3 DNA sequence: TGCGCCAGCAGCTCAGGACAGGGGTCCATCTACGAGCAGTACTTC. Amino acids: CASSSGQGSIYEQYF.

This chain uses TRBV20-1 with TRBJ1-2; no clear D. CDR1 and CDR2 (germline): DFQATT, SNEGSKA (reference sequence). The length of the CDR3 is 11 residues. The V and J ends lost 4 bases and 3 bases respectively, with 6 bases between them. CDR3 in DNA: TGCAGTGCTATGACGGACTATGGCTACACCTTC. Its translation: CSAMTDYGYTF.

V and J are TRBV7-3 and TRBJ2-2; D ambiguous. The CDR3 spans 12 residues. Trimming shortened V by 5 bases and J by 7 bases, and 8 bases separated the two germline ends. Per the germline V gene, CDR1 is SGHTA and CDR2 is FQGTGA. CDR3 protein: CASSPYGGELFF. DNA for the CDR3: TGTGCCAGCAGCCCCTACGGCGGGGAGCTGTTTTTT.

This clone has more than one count but fewer than ten. This chain connects TRBV7-3 to TRBJ1-2; possibly TRBD1 for D (5 bases). The CDR3 has 13 amino acids. The V end was cut by 5 bases, the J end by 8 bases, with 15 bases between. Germline CDR1 and CDR2: SGHTA and FQGTGA. CDR3 sequence reads: CASSAQGSGGYTF. CDR3 in DNA: TGTGCCAGCAGCGCCCAGGGATCCGGGGGCTACACCTTC.

V is TRBV2 and J is TRBJ2-7; D might be TRBD1 (5 bases). V was trimmed by 5 bases and J by 0 bases, leaving 14 bases between them. Looked up from germline, CDR1 is SNHLY and CDR2 is FYNNEI. This CDR3 is built from 15 residues. CDR3 nucleotide sequence: TGTGCCAGCAGTCTCGTCAGGGCAAGCTCCTACGAGCAGTACTTC. This gives the protein CASSLVRASSYEQYF.

This clone was seen only a few times. The chain combines TRBV5-1 with TRBJ1-1, with 7 bases that match TRBD1. CDR1 and CDR2 (germline): SGHRS, YFSETQ. The V and J ends lost 3 bases and 4 bases, in that order; junction bases with no gene match: 3. The length of the CDR3 is 13 residues. The DNA for the CDR3 is TGCGCCAGCAGCTCCCAGGGGGGCACTGAAGCTTTCTTT. It yields the protein CASSSQGGTEAFF.

About this clone itself: The sample carries other DNA sequences with the same CDR3. The chain couples TRBV7-9 to TRBJ1-2, with D unresolved. The V end lost 5 bases, the J end lost 1 base, and 11 bases lay between the germline ends. The germline V gene encodes CDR1 SEHNR and CDR2 FQNEAQ (reference sequence). The CDR3 sequence is 14 residues long. The CDR3 DNA sequence: TGTGCCAGCAGCCCATCCGGAGGTAACTATGGCTACACCTTC. Translating gives CASSPSGGNYGYTF.

For this clone: The junction departs from the called germline gene at one end, perhaps through a read error. The chain is built from TRBV7-7 and TRBJ2-3; 13 positions agree with TRBD2. Germline values: CDR1 SSHAT, CDR2 FNYEAQ (reference sequence). This CDR3 contains 17 residues. CDR3 DNA sequence: TGTGCTAGCAGCCCCGGAGGGACTAGCGGGGACACAGATACGCAGTATTTT. Translating it yields CASSPGGTSGDTDTQYF.

V is TRBV10-2 and J is TRBJ1-6; D possibly corresponds to TRBD1 (6 bases). This CDR3 has 16 residues. Trimming stripped 2 bases from V and 9 bases from J, with 17 bases between. Germline CDR1 is WSHSY and CDR2 is SAAADI. In DNA form, the CDR3 reads TGCGCCAGCAGTGAGGGGGGGGCAGTCGGCCTTTCACCCCTCCACTTT. Translation: CASSEGGAVGLSPLHF.

The chain has TRBV7-9 and TRBJ2-5; no clear D. The germline gives CDR1 SEHNR, CDR2 FQNEAQ (reference sequence). The CDR3 sequence is 14 residues long. V was cut by 5 bases and J by 2 bases, with 12 bases left in between. The CDR3 loop reads CASSPSWGQETQYF. The CDR3 DNA sequence: TGTGCCAGCAGCCCCTCCTGGGGACAAGAGACCCAGTACTTC.

V and J are TRBV19 and TRBJ1-3; D is ambiguous. V dropped 7 bases and J dropped 4 bases, with 17 bases sitting between them. The CDR3 contains 15 residues. Germline CDR1 LNHDA, CDR2 SQIVND (reference sequence). The CDR3 spells CASNAGPEAGNTIYF. In nucleotides, the CDR3 is TGTGCCAGTAACGCTGGCCCCGAGGCCGGAAACACCATATATTTT.

The chain links TRBV4-1 to TRBJ1-2; tentatively, D is TRBD1 (5 bases). V shed 1 base and J shed 4 bases, with 13 bases lying between them. This CDR3 is built from 15 residues. The germline CDR1 and CDR2 sequences are MGHRA and YSYEKL. This chain's CDR3 is CASSQGQTHLYGYTF. The CDR3 nucleotides are TGCGCCAGCAGCCAAGGACAGACACACCTCTATGGCTACACCTTC.

The rearrangement links TRBV25-1 to TRBJ2-1; TRBD2 aligns across 12 bases. The CDR3 has 17 amino acids. Trimming removed 6 bases from V and 0 bases from J; junction bases left unmatched: 6. From germline, CDR1 is MGHDK and CDR2 SYGVNS. The CDR3 DNA sequence: TGTGCCAGCAGGGGACTAGCGGGTCAGAGCTCCTACAATGAGCAGTTCTTC. Translating it yields CASRGLAGQSSYNEQFF.